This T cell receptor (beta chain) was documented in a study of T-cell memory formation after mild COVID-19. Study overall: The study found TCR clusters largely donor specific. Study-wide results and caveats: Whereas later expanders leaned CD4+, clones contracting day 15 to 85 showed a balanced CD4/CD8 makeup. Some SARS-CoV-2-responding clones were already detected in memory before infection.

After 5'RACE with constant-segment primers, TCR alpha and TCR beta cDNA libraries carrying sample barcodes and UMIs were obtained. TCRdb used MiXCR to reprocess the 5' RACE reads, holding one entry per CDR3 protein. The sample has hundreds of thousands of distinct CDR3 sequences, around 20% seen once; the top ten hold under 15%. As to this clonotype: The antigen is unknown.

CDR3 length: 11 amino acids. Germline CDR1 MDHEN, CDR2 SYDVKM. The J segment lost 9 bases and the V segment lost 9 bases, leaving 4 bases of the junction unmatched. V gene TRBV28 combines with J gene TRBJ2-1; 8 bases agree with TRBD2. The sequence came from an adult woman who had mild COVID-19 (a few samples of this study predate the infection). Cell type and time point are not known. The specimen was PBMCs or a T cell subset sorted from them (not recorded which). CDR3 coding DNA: TGTGCCAGTCGGGGGGGATTTGAGCAGTTCTTC. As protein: CASRGGFEQFF.